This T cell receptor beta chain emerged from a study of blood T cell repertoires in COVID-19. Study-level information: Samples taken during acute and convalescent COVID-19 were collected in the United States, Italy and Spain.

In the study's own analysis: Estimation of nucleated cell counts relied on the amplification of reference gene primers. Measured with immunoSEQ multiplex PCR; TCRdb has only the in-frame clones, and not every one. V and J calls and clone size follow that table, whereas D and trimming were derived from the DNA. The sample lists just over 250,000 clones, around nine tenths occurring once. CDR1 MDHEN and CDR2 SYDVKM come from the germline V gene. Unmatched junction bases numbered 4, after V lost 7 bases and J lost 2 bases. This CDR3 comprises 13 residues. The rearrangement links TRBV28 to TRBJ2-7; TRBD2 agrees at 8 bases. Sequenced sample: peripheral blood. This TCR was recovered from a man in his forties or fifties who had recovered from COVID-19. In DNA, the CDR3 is TGTGCCAGCATCCCGGGGGGGGCCTACGAGCAGTACTTC. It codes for CASIPGGAYEQYF.